This T cell receptor beta chain is from a study of T cell repertoires in cytomegalovirus infection (dated by TCRdb to the late 2010s). Study-level background: The HLA type of each donor mattered for the analysis, because public TCR beta signatures pointed to carriage of CMV infection along with the matching HLA type.

Sequencing took place on an Illumina HiSeq 1500. TCRdb reprocessing: public reads trimmed at Q25 with fastp, clones called with MiXCR, in-frame beta chains kept. Rows with a matching CDR3 protein are joined into one entry that keeps the most common DNA and genes. The sample profile shows about 530,000 distinct CDR3 sequences; around a quarter of them were found once. In total, the top ten clones hold about 13% of the sample. On the study overall, not on this receptor specifically: The ex vivo response was dominated by HLA-C-restricted CMV-specific TCR beta clonotypes, which also provided the single most frequent clonotype in two of eight donors. In both this cohort and an independent cohort of 350 or so donors, the cumulative frequency of public TCR beta family members distinguished carriers of CMV infection plus the relevant HLA type.

As encoded in the germline V gene, CDR1 is MGHRA while CDR2 is YSYEKL. Unmatched junction bases come to 3, with V trimmed by 1 base and J by 1 base. Spanning cysteine to phenylalanine, the CDR3 consists of 15 amino acids. Only CDR3 DNA remains: 45 bases, in frame from the first base. Regarding this clonotype: Its antigen is unknown. Qualities for individual bases were not recorded, and no much larger clone is one base off.

This clonotype originated in a human donor in good health (CMV status not recorded). Some clones in this sample may be carry-over from other donors' samples. This receptor chain uses TRBV4-1 and TRBJ2-7, with 8 bases aligning to TRBD2. The material sequenced was PBMCs. The CDR3 reads CASSQVSGRSYEQYF. The nucleotide sequence is TGCGCCAGCAGCCAAGTCAGCGGGAGATCCTACGAGCAGTACTTC.